A selection of T cell receptor beta chains follows, all from one sample in a study of shared clonotypes between healthy human individuals. Here immunoSEQ multiplex PCR was the method, and the copy in TCRdb shows in-frame clones only, minus some. The data show about 800,000 clones, just over 95% seen once. The sample comprised naive CD8+ T cells sorted from blood. These receptors originate from a man aged 25-40 years in good health. Both conserved end residues are part of each CDR3. A D gene is named only where the DNA matches it firmly. Clone size is stated in some rows and not others, as once, few, many or a class when expanded.

v_call: TRBV28; j_call: TRBJ1-5; clone_size: NA; d_call: NA; cdr3_aa: CASSDSTPGVSPQHF; cdr3_nt: TGTGCCAGCTCGGACAGCACCCCGGGGGTATCGCCCCAGCATTTT
v_call: TRBV4-3; j_call: TRBJ2-7; clone_size: once; d_call: NA; cdr3_aa: CASSQFPDSSYEQYF; cdr3_nt: TGCGCCAGCAGCCAATTCCCAGACAGCTCCTACGAGCAGTACTTC
v_call: TRBV27; j_call: TRBJ2-1; clone_size: NA; d_call: TRBD2; cdr3_aa: CASSPRPSGNAEQFF; cdr3_nt: TGTGCCAGCAGTCCCCGACCTAGCGGGAATGCTGAGCAGTTCTTC
v_call: TRBV6-1; j_call: TRBJ2-1; clone_size: NA; d_call: TRBD2; cdr3_aa: CASSESPAGGPNEQFF; cdr3_nt: TGTGCCAGCAGTGAATCCCCAGCGGGAGGGCCGAATGAGCAGTTCTTC
v_call: TRBV11-2; j_call: TRBJ2-7; clone_size: once; d_call: NA; cdr3_aa: CASSLGQGTYEQYF; cdr3_nt: TGTGCCAGCAGCTTAGGGCAGGGGACCTACGAGCAGTACTTC
v_call: TRBV27; j_call: TRBJ2-1; clone_size: NA; d_call: NA; cdr3_aa: CASSLSRNNEQFF; cdr3_nt: TGTGCCAGCAGTTTATCACGGAACAATGAGCAGTTCTTC
v_call: TRBV29-1; j_call: TRBJ2-1; clone_size: once; d_call: TRBD2; cdr3_aa: CSVEEGLAGLNEQFF; cdr3_nt: TGCAGCGTTGAAGAAGGGCTAGCGGGGCTGAATGAGCAGTTCTTC
v_call: TRBV9; j_call: TRBJ1-5; clone_size: NA; d_call: NA; cdr3_aa: CASSVGDSPNQPQHF; cdr3_nt: TGTGCCAGCAGCGTAGGAGACAGCCCCAATCAGCCCCAGCATTTT
v_call: TRBV7-9; j_call: TRBJ1-1; clone_size: NA; d_call: TRBD1; cdr3_aa: CASSLIPGQSMNTEAFF; cdr3_nt: TGTGCCAGCAGCTTAATCCCGGGACAGAGTATGAACACTGAAGCTTTCTTT
v_call: TRBV28; j_call: TRBJ2-7; clone_size: NA; d_call: NA; cdr3_aa: CASSQEFYEQYF; cdr3_nt: TGTGCCAGCAGCCAGGAGTTCTACGAGCAGTACTTC
v_call: TRBV2; j_call: TRBJ2-3; clone_size: NA; d_call: TRBD1; cdr3_aa: CASSDETGVSDTQYF; cdr3_nt: TGTGCCAGCAGTGATGAGACAGGGGTATCAGATACGCAGTATTTT
v_call: TRBV29-1; j_call: TRBJ2-1; clone_size: NA; d_call: TRBD1; cdr3_aa: CSVYGGQADEQFF; cdr3_nt: TGCAGCGTTTATGGGGGACAGGCCGATGAGCAGTTCTTC
v_call: TRBV5-6; j_call: TRBJ1-1; clone_size: NA; d_call: NA; cdr3_aa: CASSPWTVPMSTEAFF; cdr3_nt: TGTGCCAGCAGCCCCTGGACAGTCCCAATGAGCACTGAAGCTTTCTTT
v_call: TRBV7-2; j_call: TRBJ1-4; clone_size: NA; d_call: NA; cdr3_aa: CASSLEATGLNEKLFF; cdr3_nt: TGTGCCAGCAGCTTAGAGGCGACAGGACTAAATGAAAAACTGTTTTTT
v_call: TRBV4-1; j_call: TRBJ2-2; clone_size: NA; d_call: TRBD2; cdr3_aa: CATGGTRELFF; cdr3_nt: TGCGCCACGGGGGGAACCCGGGAGCTGTTTTTT
v_call: TRBV11-2; j_call: TRBJ2-7; clone_size: NA; d_call: NA; cdr3_aa: CASSSGHEQYF; cdr3_nt: TGTGCCAGCAGCTCAGGCCACGAGCAGTACTTC
v_call: TRBV10-3; j_call: TRBJ2-3; clone_size: NA; d_call: NA; cdr3_aa: CAIQTGRGEDTQYF; cdr3_nt: TGTGCCATCCAGACTGGTAGGGGTGAAGATACGCAGTATTTT
v_call: TRBV13; j_call: TRBJ1-2; clone_size: NA; d_call: TRBD1; cdr3_aa: CASSERQGPLWGYTF; cdr3_nt: TGTGCCAGCAGCGAAAGACAGGGGCCCCTTTGGGGCTACACCTTC
v_call: TRBV7-9; j_call: TRBJ2-5; clone_size: NA; d_call: NA; cdr3_aa: CASSLVGSQETQYF; cdr3_nt: TGTGCCAGCAGCTTAGTGGGGTCCCAAGAGACCCAGTACTTC
v_call: TRBV2; j_call: TRBJ2-7; clone_size: NA; d_call: TRBD1; cdr3_aa: CASISGQGQYF; cdr3_nt: TGTGCCAGCATTAGCGGACAGGGTCAGTACTTC
v_call: TRBV11-2; j_call: TRBJ2-1; clone_size: NA; d_call: TRBD1; cdr3_aa: CASSFGASGTGEQFF; cdr3_nt: TGTGCCAGCAGCTTCGGAGCCTCCGGGACAGGAGAGCAGTTCTTC
v_call: TRBV5-4; j_call: TRBJ1-2; clone_size: NA; d_call: NA; cdr3_aa: CATMRGNYGYTF; cdr3_nt: TGTGCCACAATGAGAGGGAACTATGGCTACACCTTC
v_call: TRBV9; j_call: TRBJ2-7; clone_size: NA; d_call: TRBD1; cdr3_aa: CASSGDRGSSYEQYF; cdr3_nt: TGTGCCAGCAGCGGGGACAGGGGGTCGTCCTACGAGCAGTACTTC
v_call: TRBV5-1; j_call: TRBJ2-2; clone_size: NA; d_call: NA; cdr3_aa: CASSLGWQGVDTGELFF; cdr3_nt: TGCGCCAGCAGCTTGGGTTGGCAGGGCGTTGACACCGGGGAGCTGTTTTTT
v_call: TRBV27; j_call: TRBJ2-1; clone_size: once; d_call: NA; cdr3_aa: CASSGTKNEQFF; cdr3_nt: TGTGCCAGCAGCGGGACAAAAAATGAGCAGTTCTTC
v_call: TRBV6-6; j_call: TRBJ2-7; clone_size: NA; d_call: TRBD1; cdr3_aa: CASSFGTGINEQYF; cdr3_nt: TGTGCCAGCAGTTTCGGGACAGGGATTAACGAGCAGTACTTC
v_call: TRBV2; j_call: TRBJ2-1; clone_size: once; d_call: NA; cdr3_aa: CASSAGPLVQKLSNEQFF; cdr3_nt: TGTGCCAGCAGCGCCGGGCCCTTAGTTCAAAAGTTAAGCAATGAGCAGTTCTTC
v_call: TRBV7-9; j_call: TRBJ1-1; clone_size: once; d_call: NA; cdr3_aa: CASSLVGGGTEAFF; cdr3_nt: TGTGCCAGCAGCTTAGTTGGGGGCGGAACTGAAGCTTTCTTT